The clone carrying this TCR beta chain was observed at least ten times. Alpha and beta chains were covered, as first-strand cDNA relied on TRAV- and TRBV-specific primers. A 20-cycle PCR with a constant-region primer and V-primer adapter amplified TCRs. TCRdb itself ran the reads through MiXCR, one entry per CDR3 protein. The data contain about 89,000 distinct CDR3 sequences, 9% to 9.5% of them singletons. Specified time point: before trial treatment. Donors were given nivolumab, ipilimumab, aspirin, low-dose cyclophosphamide and low-dose radiotherapy. The sample comes from a study of low-dose radiotherapy and immunotherapy resistance in tumors. The overall study: Intravenous administration to patients comprised nivolumab at 240 mg every two weeks and ipilimumab at 1 mg/kg every six weeks. Patients' oral aspirin dose was 300 mg daily across four cycles from cycle 1 day 1.

Sequencing was performed on PBMCs, taken before treatment. The clonotype comes from a male donor with prostate cancer.

CDR3 sequence: CASSQGQVTEAFF. CDR3 coding DNA: TGTGCCAGCAGCCAAGGACAGGTTACTGAAGCTTTCTTT. The gene calls are TRBV14 and TRBJ1-1; a weak D match, TRBD1 (6 bases). Trimming stripped 1 base from V and 5 bases from J, with 8 bases between. Germline-derived CDR1 and CDR2 are SGHDN and FVKESK. The CDR3 covers 13 residues. The full variable domain, its missing parts supplied by reference TRBV14 and TRBJ1-1, is EAGVTQFPSHSVIEKGQTVTLRCDPISGHDNLYWYRRVMGKEIKFLLHFVKESKQDESGMPNNRFLAERTGGTYSTLKVQPAELEDSGVYFCASSQGQVTEAFFGQGTRLTVV.